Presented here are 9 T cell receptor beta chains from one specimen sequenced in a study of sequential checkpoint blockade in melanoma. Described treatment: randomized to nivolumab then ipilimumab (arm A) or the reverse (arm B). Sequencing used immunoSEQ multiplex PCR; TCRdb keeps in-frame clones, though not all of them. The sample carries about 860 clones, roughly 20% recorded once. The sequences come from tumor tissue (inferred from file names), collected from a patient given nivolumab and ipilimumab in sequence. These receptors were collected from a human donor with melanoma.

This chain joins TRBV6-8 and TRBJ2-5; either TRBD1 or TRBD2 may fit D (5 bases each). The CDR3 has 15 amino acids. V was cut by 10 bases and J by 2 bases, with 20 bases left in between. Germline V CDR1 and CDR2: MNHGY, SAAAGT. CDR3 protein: CAIREKGEPQETQYF. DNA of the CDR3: TGTGCCATCAGGGAGAAAGGGGAACCTCAAGAGACCCAGTACTTC.

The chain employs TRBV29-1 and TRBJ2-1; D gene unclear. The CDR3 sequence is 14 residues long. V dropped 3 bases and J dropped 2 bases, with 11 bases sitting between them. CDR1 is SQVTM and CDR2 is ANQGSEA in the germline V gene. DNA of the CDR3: TGCAGCGTTGAGAAAGGGTACACCTACAATGAGCAGTTCTTC. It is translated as CSVEKGYTYNEQFF.

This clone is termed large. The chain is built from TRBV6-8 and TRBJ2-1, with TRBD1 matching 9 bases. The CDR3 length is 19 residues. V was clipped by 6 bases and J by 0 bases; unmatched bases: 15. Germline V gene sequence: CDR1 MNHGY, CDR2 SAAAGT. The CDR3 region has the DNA TGTGCCAGCAGCTTTAGGACAGGGGTCCGTTACCTCTCCTACAATGAGCAGTTCTTC. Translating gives CASSFRTGVRYLSYNEQFF.

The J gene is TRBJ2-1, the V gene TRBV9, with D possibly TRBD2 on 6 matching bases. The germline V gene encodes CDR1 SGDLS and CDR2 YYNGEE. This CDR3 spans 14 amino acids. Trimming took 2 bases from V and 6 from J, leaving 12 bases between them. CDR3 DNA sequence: TGTGCCAGCAGCGTCCTTGGAGGGTCCAATGAGCAGTTCTTC. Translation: CASSVLGGSNEQFF. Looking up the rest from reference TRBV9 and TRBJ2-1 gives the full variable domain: DSGVTQTPKHLITATGQRVTLRCSPRSGDLSVYWYQQSLDQGLQFLIQYYNGEERAKGNILERFSAQQFPDLHSELNLSSLELGDSALYFCASSVLGGSNEQFFGPGTRLTVL.

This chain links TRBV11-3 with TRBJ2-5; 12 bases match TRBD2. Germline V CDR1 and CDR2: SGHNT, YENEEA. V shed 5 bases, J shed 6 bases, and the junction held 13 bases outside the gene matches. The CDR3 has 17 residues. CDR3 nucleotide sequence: TGTGCCAGCAGCCCAGAGCGTCTAGCGGGAGGGAGAAAGACCCAGTACTTC. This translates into CASSPERLAGGRKTQYF.

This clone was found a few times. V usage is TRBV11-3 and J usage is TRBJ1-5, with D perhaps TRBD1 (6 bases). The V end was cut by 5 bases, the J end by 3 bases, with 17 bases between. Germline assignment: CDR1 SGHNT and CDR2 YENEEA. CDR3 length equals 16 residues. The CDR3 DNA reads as TGTGCCAGCAGCCACTCGGACAGCACTTTCAATCAGCCCCAGCATTTT. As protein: CASSHSDSTFNQPQHF. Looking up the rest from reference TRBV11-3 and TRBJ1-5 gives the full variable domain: EAGVVQSPRYKIIEKKQPVAFWCNPISGHNTLYWYLQNLGQGPELLIRYENEEAVDDSQLPKDRFSAERLKGVDSTLKIQPAELGDSAVYLCASSHSDSTFNQPQHFGDGTRLSIL.

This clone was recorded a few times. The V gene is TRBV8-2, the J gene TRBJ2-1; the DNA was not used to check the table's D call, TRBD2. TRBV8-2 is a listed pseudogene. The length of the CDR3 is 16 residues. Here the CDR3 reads CASSLLAGGTIDEQFF. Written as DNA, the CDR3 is TGTGCCAGCAGCCTTCTAGCGGGAGGGACGATTGATGAGCAGTTCTTC.

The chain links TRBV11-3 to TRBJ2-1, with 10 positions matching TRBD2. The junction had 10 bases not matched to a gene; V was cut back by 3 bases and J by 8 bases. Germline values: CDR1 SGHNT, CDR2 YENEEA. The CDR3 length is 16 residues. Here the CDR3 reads CASSFSRLAGADEQFF. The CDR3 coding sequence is TGTGCCAGCAGCTTTTCGAGGCTAGCGGGAGCAGATGAGCAGTTCTTC.

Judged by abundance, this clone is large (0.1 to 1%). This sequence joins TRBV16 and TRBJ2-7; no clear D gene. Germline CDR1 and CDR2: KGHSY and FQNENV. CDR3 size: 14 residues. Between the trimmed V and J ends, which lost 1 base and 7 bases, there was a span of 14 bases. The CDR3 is CASSQLYSVLEQYF. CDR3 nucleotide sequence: TGTGCCAGCAGCCAATTATACTCCGTACTTGAGCAGTACTTC.